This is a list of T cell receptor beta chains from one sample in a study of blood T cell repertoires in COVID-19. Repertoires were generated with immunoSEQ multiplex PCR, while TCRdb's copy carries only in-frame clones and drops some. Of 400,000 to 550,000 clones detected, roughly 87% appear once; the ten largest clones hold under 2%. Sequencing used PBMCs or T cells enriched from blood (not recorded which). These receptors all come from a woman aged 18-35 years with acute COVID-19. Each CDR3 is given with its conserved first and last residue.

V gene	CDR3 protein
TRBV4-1	CASSPSGGLEQYF
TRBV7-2	CASSSGGAYEQYF
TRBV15	CATSRGRATETQYF
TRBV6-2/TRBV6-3	CASSFRVGNQPQHF
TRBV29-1	CSVGIAGGVADTQYF
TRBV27	CASSFWTGGQPQHF
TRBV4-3	CASSQDDGLAGGVKQFF
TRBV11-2	CASSLAFRGQYTEAFF
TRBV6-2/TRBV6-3	CASSSGTGSTDTQYF
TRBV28	CASSNRGANVLTF
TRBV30	CASATGNYGYTF
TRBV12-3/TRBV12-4	CASSTGYEQYF
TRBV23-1	CASGPQNTEAFF
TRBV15	CATSIGQVYNEQFF
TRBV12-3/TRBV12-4	CASSFGGGSEQYF
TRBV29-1	CSVLSQTRGSTEAFF
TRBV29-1	CSVEEGSYEQYF
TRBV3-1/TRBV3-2	CASSQAGGVRTEAFF
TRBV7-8	CASSSKPTEAFF
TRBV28	CATLDSQFFSGNTIYF
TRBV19	CASSIRTGSLFEQYF
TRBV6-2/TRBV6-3	CASSRISGSSYEQYF
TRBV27	CASSLGSFNEQFF
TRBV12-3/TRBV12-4	CASRTGENAEAFF
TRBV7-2	CASSSGLSNSPLHF
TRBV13	CASSSTLRGRIYEQYF
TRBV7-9	CASSPGQGDSQPQHF
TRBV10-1	CASSGRTSGRAGTDTQYF
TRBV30	CAWSDLRDRVQPQHF
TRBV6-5	CASRPEGKPNTEAFF
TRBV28	CASHGGLAGNTIYF
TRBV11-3	CASRRTGSETQYF
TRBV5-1	CASSFSGVIGYEQYF
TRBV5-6	CASSRTANTAPGYNEQFF
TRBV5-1	CASSLGQGSGANVLTF
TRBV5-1	CASSRRTGLREKLFF
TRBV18	CASSKTSGLNNEQFF
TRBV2	CASNPTAYGYTF
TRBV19	CASSIDGGYQPQHF
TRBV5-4	CASSLVMGPNEQFF
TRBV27	CASSLSPGGNTGELFF
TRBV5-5	CASSLGTGQLSGNTIYF
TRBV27	CASSSQTSQAVETQYF
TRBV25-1	CASSEGQGRNEQFF
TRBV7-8	CASSLMGQITGELFF
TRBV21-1	CASSKEGDTGELFF
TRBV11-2	CASTFRGGTDTQYF
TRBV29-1	CSASAGGLYEQYF
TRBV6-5	CASSSRTGGTGELFF
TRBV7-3	CALQTGSLNQPQHF
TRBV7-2	CASSRTLWNEKLFF
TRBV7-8	CASSRILGGSYNEQFF
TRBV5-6	CASSVWWVQGALGNTEAFF